These 25 T cell receptor beta chains were sequenced from one sample in a study of cytomegalovirus exposure and HLA in healthy donors. It was with 60 Vbeta and 13 Jbeta primers that the PCR ran. TCRdb keeps only in-frame clones here, not all; method: immunoSEQ multiplex PCR. The repertoire holds tens of thousands of clones, with around 78% as singletons. Material: PBMCs. The receptors derive from a female donor in good health and CMV-seronegative.

V gene TRBV19 combines with J gene TRBJ2-1; 8 nucleotides align to TRBD1. Germline loops: CDR1 LNHDA, CDR2 SQIVND (reference sequence). The CDR3 contains 15 residues. J gave up 6 bases and V 5 bases, and 9 bases lay outside the gene matches. The CDR3 sequence: CASSPAGQDRNEQFF. In DNA, the CDR3 is TGTGCCAGTAGTCCTGCGGGACAGGACCGCAATGAGCAGTTCTTC.

This clone was counted a few times. The chain is built from TRBV4-1 and TRBJ2-2; perhaps TRBD2 as D (6 bases). CDR1 is MGHRA and CDR2 is YSYEKL in the germline V gene. The germline V and J ends were trimmed by 1 base and 5 bases, with 17 bases remaining between them. The CDR3 covers 17 residues. CDR3 sequence: CASSQAPGLPSTGELFF. As DNA, the CDR3 is TGCGCCAGCAGCCAAGCGCCGGGACTGCCCTCGACCGGGGAGCTGTTTTTT.

The genes are TRBV2 and TRBJ2-5; D is undetermined. The J call is doubtful: the DNA matches TRBJ2-7 better. This CDR3 has 10 residues. Germline CDR1 reads SNHLY; CDR2 reads FYNNEI. The DNA for the CDR3 is TGTGCCAGTCGCCGTTACGAGCAGTACTTC. It translates to CASRRYEQYF.

The V call is TRBV6-6, the J call TRBJ1-1; D possibly corresponds to TRBD1 (5 bases). The germline V and J ends were trimmed by 0 bases and 4 bases, with 15 bases remaining between them. Germline CDR1 reads MNHNY; CDR2 reads SVGAGI (reference sequence). The CDR3 is made up of 16 amino acids. The CDR3 bases are TGTGCCAGCAGTTACTCGCGGCAGGGCGGGAGCACTGAAGCTTTCTTT. Protein: CASSYSRQGGSTEAFF.

V gene TRBV21-1 combines with J gene TRBJ1-2; the table's TRBD1 call for D was not verified on the DNA. TRBV21-1 is listed as a pseudogene. This CDR3 has 14 amino acids. DNA of the CDR3: TGTGCCAGCAGCGGGACACCCACTAACTATGGCTACACCTTC. It specifies CASSGTPTNYGYTF.

The chain is built from TRBV6-5 and TRBJ2-7; unclear D gene. CDR3 length: 14 amino acids. CDR1 is MNHEY and CDR2 is SVGAGI in the germline V gene. V lost 2 bases to trimming and J lost 4 bases, with 12 bases between them. CDR3 protein: CASSYLRSGYEQYF. CDR3 sequence (DNA): TGTGCCAGCAGTTACCTCCGGAGTGGGTACGAGCAGTACTTC.

V usage is TRBV4-3 and J usage is TRBJ2-7; 8 nucleotides line up with TRBD1. The CDR3 length is 16 residues. The germline CDR1 and CDR2 sequences are LGHNA and YSLEER. Trimming removed 0 bases from V and 0 bases from J; junction bases left unmatched: 4. CDR3 nucleotides: TGCGCCAGCAGCCAAGACCGACAGGGGAGCTCCTACGAGCAGTACTTC. This sequence encodes CASSQDRQGSSYEQYF.

This chain joins TRBV6-1 and TRBJ2-6; TRBD1 might be the D (7 bases). The CDR3 loop spans 15 amino acids. CDR1 is MNHNS, CDR2 SASEGT, per germline. V was pared by 6 bases and J by 1 base, with 10 bases between. CDR3 DNA: TGTGCCAGCAGCCCAGGGGGGTCTGGGGCCAACGTCCTGACTTTC. Protein product: CASSPGGSGANVLTF.

V usage is TRBV2 and J usage is TRBJ1-2; D ambiguous. V lost 6 bases and J 7 bases, leaving 6 bases between the germline ends. CDR1 SNHLY and CDR2 FYNNEI come from the germline V gene. The CDR3 extends over 10 amino acids. In DNA form, the CDR3 reads TGTGCCAGCAGCTCGGGTGGCTACACCTTC. As protein: CASSSGGYTF.

The chain links TRBV7-9 to TRBJ2-7; D remains unclear. The V gene's germline CDR1 is SEHNR and CDR2 FQNEAQ (reference sequence). Trimming stripped 2 bases from V and 5 bases from J, with 7 bases between. CDR3 length equals 12 residues. This CDR3 reads CASSLTGDEQYF. The CDR3 coding sequence is TGTGCCAGCAGCTTAACCGGAGACGAGCAGTACTTC.

V gene TRBV6-1 combines with J gene TRBJ2-5; 9 bases agree with TRBD1. V lost 4 bases and J lost 5; bases outside the gene matches: 8. This CDR3 contains 15 residues. Germline CDR1 and CDR2: MNHNS and SASEGT. The CDR3 loop reads CASSGGQGIRETQYF. Written as DNA, the CDR3 is TGTGCCAGCAGTGGAGGACAGGGGATACGGGAGACCCAGTACTTC.

The J gene is TRBJ1-1, the V gene TRBV6-1; 8 nucleotides agree with TRBD1. The V segment lost 6 bases and the J segment 4 bases; nucleotides outside the gene matches: 7. The CDR3 totals 14 residues. Looked up from germline, CDR1 is MNHNS and CDR2 is SASEGT. CDR3 residues: CASRITGGGTEAFF. CDR3 nucleotides: TGTGCCAGCAGAATAACAGGGGGAGGCACTGAAGCTTTCTTT.

This chain connects TRBV5-6 to TRBJ1-2; 7 bases line up with TRBD1. The V segment lost 5 bases and the J segment 2 bases; nucleotides outside the gene matches: 6. This CDR3 has 14 amino acids. CDR1 and CDR2 from the germline V gene are SGHDT and YYEEEE. The CDR3: CASSIPRGNYGYTF. The CDR3 nucleotides are TGTGCCAGCAGTATTCCCAGGGGGAACTATGGCTACACCTTC.

The V and J genes are TRBV4-2 and TRBJ1-2, with D possibly TRBD1 on 5 matching bases. Germline lookup yields CDR1 LGHNA and CDR2 YNFKEQ. V lost 6 bases to trimming and J lost 8 bases, with 19 bases between them. This CDR3 is built from 14 residues. The DNA of the CDR3 is TGTGCCAGCAGAACGGTCGGGGGTCGGAAGGGCTACACCTTC. The encoded protein is CASRTVGGRKGYTF.

The CDR3 nucleotides read TGTGCCAGCAGGCGGGCAGGATTGGTTTGGAATTCACCCCTCCACTTT. Amino acid sequence: CASRRAGLVWNSPLHF. The gene calls are TRBV27 and TRBJ1-6; D unresolved. Germline V gives CDR1 MNHEY, CDR2 SMNVEV (reference sequence). V was pared by 6 bases and J by 7 bases, with 19 bases between. The CDR3 sequence is 16 residues long.

This chain connects TRBV7-2 to TRBJ2-2; TRBD1 is a possible D gene (5 bases). Trimming took 3 bases from V and 2 from J, leaving 7 bases between them. The CDR3 runs 14 residues. Germline V gene data show CDR1 as SGHTA and CDR2 as FQGNSA. The CDR3 here is CASSFGANTGELFF. The CDR3, as DNA: TGTGCCAGCAGCTTTGGGGCCAACACCGGGGAGCTGTTTTTT.

This chain uses TRBV6-1 with TRBJ1-6; D gene unclear. This CDR3 spans 19 amino acids. V was clipped by 2 bases and J by 5 bases, with 22 bases between them. Germline V CDR1 and CDR2: MNHNS, SASEGT. The CDR3 is CASSETWIGIRSNNSPLHF. DNA of the CDR3: TGTGCCAGCAGTGAAACTTGGATCGGGATCCGCTCGAATAATTCACCCCTCCACTTT.

The rearrangement links TRBV18 to TRBJ2-1; TRBD2 matches 14 bases. The germline gives CDR1 KGHSH, CDR2 LQKENI. The CDR3 runs 16 residues. Trimming cost V 3 bases and J 7 bases; bases outside gene matches: 5. CDR3 sequence (DNA): TGTGCCAGCTCACCCGTGACTAGCGGGGGGGCTAATGAGCAGTTCTTC. It specifies CASSPVTSGGANEQFF.

The rearrangement links TRBV5-1 to TRBJ1-1, with D possibly TRBD1 on 6 matching bases. CDR3 size: 16 residues. Germline V gene data show CDR1 as SGHRS and CDR2 as YFSETQ. V shed 2 bases and J shed 0 bases, with 14 bases lying between them. The CDR3, as DNA: TGCGCCAGCAGCTTTGGTCTGGGACACATGAACACTGAAGCTTTCTTT. Translating gives CASSFGLGHMNTEAFF. Together with reference TRBV5-1 and TRBJ1-1, the CDR3 gives the full variable domain: KAGVTQTPRYLIKTRGQQVTLSCSPISGHRSVSWYQQTPGQGLQFLFEYFSETQRNKGNFPGRFSGRQFSNSRSEMNVSTLELGDSALYLCASSFGLGHMNTEAFFGQGTRLTVV.

The chain is built from TRBV6-1 and TRBJ1-2, with TRBD1 matching over 11 bases. The CDR3 totals 13 residues. The V gene end was trimmed by 5 bases and the J gene end by 8 bases; junction bases not matched to a gene: 4. In germline, CDR1 is MNHNS, CDR2 SASEGT. Here the CDR3 reads CASSNRDRGGYTF. Written as DNA, the CDR3 is TGTGCCAGCAGTAACCGGGACAGGGGGGGCTACACCTTC.

This clone appeared a few times. The J gene is TRBJ1-5, the V gene TRBV18, with 7 bases matching TRBD1. Germline V lookup: CDR1 KGHSH, CDR2 LQKENI. CDR3 length: 14 residues. The J segment lost 5 bases and the V segment lost 3 bases, leaving 4 bases of the junction unmatched. CDR3: CASSPSTGYQPQHF. CDR3 bases: TGTGCCAGCTCACCCTCGACAGGGTATCAGCCCCAGCATTTT. Using reference TRBV18 and TRBJ1-5 for the parts outside the CDR3, the full variable domain is NAGVMQNPRHLVRRRGQEARLRCSPMKGHSHVYWYRQLPEEGLKFMVYLQKENIIDESGMPKERFSAEFPKEGPSILRIQQVVRGDSAAYFCASSPSTGYQPQHFGDGTRLSIL.

This clone was found a few times. The V call is TRBV7-6, the J call TRBJ2-5; D perhaps matches TRBD2 (6 bases). Trimming took off 4 bases at V and 3 bases at J, with 15 bases between the two ends. The CDR3 length is 15 residues. Germline-derived CDR1 and CDR2 are SGHVS and FNYEAQ. The CDR3 sequence: CASSSAGTRKETQYF. The CDR3 nucleotides read TGTGCCAGCAGCTCCGCCGGGACTCGAAAAGAGACCCAGTACTTC.

With regard to this clone: Germline and junction disagree at one end, which may indicate a read error. The V gene is TRBV27, the J gene TRBJ1-5, with 9 bases aligning to TRBD1. The CDR3 is 15 residues long. Germline CDR1 reads MNHEY; CDR2 reads SMNVEV (reference sequence). In DNA, the CDR3 is TGTGCCAGCAGTCAAGGACAGGGGCTCAATCAGCCCCGGCATTTT. Amino acid sequence: CASSQGQGLNQPRHF.

The CDR3 nucleotides read TGTGCCAGCAGATCGGGGGACTCCTACAATGAGCAGTTCTTC. The encoded protein is CASRSGDSYNEQFF. The chain links TRBV5-4 to TRBJ2-1; D may be TRBD2 (6 bases). This CDR3 is 14 amino acids long. CDR1 is SGHNT, CDR2 YYREEE, per germline (reference sequence). Trimming removed 5 bases from V and 0 bases from J, with 9 bases in between.

A few counts support this clone. V gene TRBV19 combines with J gene TRBJ1-1, with a possible D match to TRBD1 (6 bases). There are 12 residues in the CDR3. From germline, CDR1 is LNHDA and CDR2 SQIVND (reference sequence). The CDR3 protein is CPRIRGYTEAFF. In DNA, the CDR3 is TGTCCCCGTATTAGGGGGTACACTGAAGCTTTCTTT.